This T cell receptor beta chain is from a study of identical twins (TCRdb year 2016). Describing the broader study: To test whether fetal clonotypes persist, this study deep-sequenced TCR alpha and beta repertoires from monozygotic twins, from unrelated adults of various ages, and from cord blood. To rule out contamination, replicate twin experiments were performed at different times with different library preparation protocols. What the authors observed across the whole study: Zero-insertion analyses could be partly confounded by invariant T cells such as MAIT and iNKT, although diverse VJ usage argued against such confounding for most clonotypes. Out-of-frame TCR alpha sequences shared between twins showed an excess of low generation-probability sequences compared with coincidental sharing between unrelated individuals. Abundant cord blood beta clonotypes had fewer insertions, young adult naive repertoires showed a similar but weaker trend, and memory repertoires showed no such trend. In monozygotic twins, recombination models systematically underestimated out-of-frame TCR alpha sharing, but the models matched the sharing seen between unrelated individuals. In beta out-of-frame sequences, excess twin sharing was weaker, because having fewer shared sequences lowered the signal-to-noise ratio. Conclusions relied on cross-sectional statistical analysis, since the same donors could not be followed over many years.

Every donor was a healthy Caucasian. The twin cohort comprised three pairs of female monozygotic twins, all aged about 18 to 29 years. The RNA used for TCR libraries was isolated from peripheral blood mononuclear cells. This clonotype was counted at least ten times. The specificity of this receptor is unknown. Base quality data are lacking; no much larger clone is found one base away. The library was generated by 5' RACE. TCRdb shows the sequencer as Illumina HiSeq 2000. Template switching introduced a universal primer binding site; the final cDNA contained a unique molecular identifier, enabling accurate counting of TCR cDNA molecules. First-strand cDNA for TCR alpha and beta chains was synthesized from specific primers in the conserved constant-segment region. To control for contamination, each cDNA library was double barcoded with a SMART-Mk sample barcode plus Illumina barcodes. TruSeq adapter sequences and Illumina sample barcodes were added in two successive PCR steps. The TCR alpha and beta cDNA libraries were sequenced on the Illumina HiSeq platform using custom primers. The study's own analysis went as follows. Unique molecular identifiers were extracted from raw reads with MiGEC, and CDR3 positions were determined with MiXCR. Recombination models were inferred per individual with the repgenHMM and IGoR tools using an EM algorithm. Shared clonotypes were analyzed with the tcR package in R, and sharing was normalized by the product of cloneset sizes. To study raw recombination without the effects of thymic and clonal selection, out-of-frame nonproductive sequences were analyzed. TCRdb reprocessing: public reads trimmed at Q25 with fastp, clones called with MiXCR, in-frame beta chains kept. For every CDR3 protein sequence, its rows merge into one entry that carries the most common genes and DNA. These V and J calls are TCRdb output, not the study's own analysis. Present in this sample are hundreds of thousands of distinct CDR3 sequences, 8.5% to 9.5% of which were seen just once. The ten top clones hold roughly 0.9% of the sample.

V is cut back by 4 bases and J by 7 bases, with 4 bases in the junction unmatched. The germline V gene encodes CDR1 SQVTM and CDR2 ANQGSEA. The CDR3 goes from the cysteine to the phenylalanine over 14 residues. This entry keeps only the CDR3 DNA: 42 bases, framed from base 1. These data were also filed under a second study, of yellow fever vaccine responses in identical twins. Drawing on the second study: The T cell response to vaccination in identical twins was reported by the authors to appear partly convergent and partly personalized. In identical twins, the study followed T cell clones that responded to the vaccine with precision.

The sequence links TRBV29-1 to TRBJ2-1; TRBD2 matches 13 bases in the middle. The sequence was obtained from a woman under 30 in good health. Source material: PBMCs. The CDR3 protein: CSVGLAGGGNEQFF. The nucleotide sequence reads TGCAGCGTTGGACTAGCGGGGGGCGGGAATGAGCAGTTCTTC.